The 27 T cell receptor beta chains listed next were all sequenced from one sample in a study of pediatric ulcerative colitis (dated by TCRdb to about 2019). During colonoscopy, one to two pinch biopsies were obtained from the rectum for research purposes. The library was built by means of the immunoSEQ multiplex PCR assay. In its TCRdb copy, this immuneACCESS table keeps in-frame sequences only and misses some clones. Where compared with another copy, unresolved V genes explain less than half of these, and the others have no known cause. The sample yields roughly 17,000 clones; about 74% were counted once. The ten largest make up around 3.7% of the sample. What was sequenced was gut tissue. Every receptor here comes from a girl aged 10 to 17 with moderate ulcerative colitis.

The sample holds a few counts of this clone. Other nucleotide sequences from this sample produce the same CDR3. This chain uses TRBV4-1 with TRBJ1-4; D is uncertain. Germline V CDR1 and CDR2: MGHRA, YSYEKL. Trimming shortened V by 3 bases and J by 0 bases, and 8 bases separated the two germline ends. The CDR3 extends over 15 amino acids. The CDR3 protein is CASSHNSATNEKLFF. Written as DNA, the CDR3 is TGCGCCAGCAGCCACAACAGTGCAACTAATGAAAAACTGTTTTTT.

The chain joins TRBV7-8 to TRBJ2-7, with 8 bases lining up with TRBD1. Germline-derived CDR1 and CDR2 are SGHVS and FQNEAQ. V was pared by 0 bases and J by 7 bases, with 5 bases of the junction left unmatched. The CDR3 is 14 amino acids. The CDR3 DNA reads as TGTGCCAGCAGCTTAGCCCCAGGGACAGGTGAGCAGTACTTC. Residues: CASSLAPGTGEQYF.

J is TRBJ1-1 and V is TRBV10-3; 7 bases fit TRBD1. There are 16 residues in the CDR3. Germline V gives CDR1 ENHRY, CDR2 SYGVKD. The junction had 10 bases not matched to a gene; V was cut back by 5 bases and J by 1 base. The CDR3 protein is CAISHSGRGQNTEAFF. The CDR3 DNA sequence: TGTGCCATCAGTCACTCGGGAAGGGGGCAGAACACTGAAGCTTTCTTT.

The genes are TRBV4-1 and TRBJ1-2; D remains ambiguous. This CDR3 has 17 amino acids. Germline CDR1 and CDR2: MGHRA and YSYEKL. Deletions cut 2 bases from V and 0 bases from J, with 16 bases between. CDR3 nucleotides: TGCGCCAGCAGCCAACAAGGGTACGGCGGGGCTAACTATGGCTACACCTTC. Its translation: CASSQQGYGGANYGYTF.

The genes are TRBV5-1 and TRBJ2-1; TRBD2 aligns across 10 bases. This CDR3 is built from 15 residues. The J segment lost 8 bases and the V segment lost 4 bases, leaving 9 bases of the junction unmatched. CDR1 and CDR2 (germline): SGHRS, YFSETQ. The chain's CDR3 is CASSAYSSGSDEQFF. The CDR3 DNA follows: TGCGCCAGCAGCGCGTATTCTAGCGGGAGCGATGAGCAGTTCTTC. Full variable domain (outside the CDR3, taken from reference TRBV5-1 and TRBJ2-1): KAGVTQTPRYLIKTRGQQVTLSCSPISGHRSVSWYQQTPGQGLQFLFEYFSETQRNKGNFPGRFSGRQFSNSRSEMNVSTLELGDSALYLCASSAYSSGSDEQFFGPGTRLTVL.

V gene TRBV5-1 combines with J gene TRBJ1-1; no definite D call. Trimming pared 6 bases from V and 1 base from J, leaving 13 bases between. The CDR3 is 14 residues long. Germline CDR1 and CDR2: SGHRS and YFSETQ. CDR3 sequence: CASKFGTSNTEAFF. DNA for the CDR3: TGCGCCAGCAAGTTCGGCACTTCGAACACTGAAGCTTTCTTT.

This clone was recorded a few times. The CDR3 loop is CASSRRGNSPLHF. CDR3 nucleotides: TGTGCCAGCTCACGGCGGGGTAATTCACCCCTCCACTTT. The chain employs TRBV18 and TRBJ1-6; no reliable D call. Trimming cost V 4 bases and J 6 bases, with 7 bases left between them. The CDR3 extends over 13 amino acids. The germline CDR1 and CDR2 sequences are KGHSH and LQKENI.

This chain joins TRBV19 and TRBJ2-1, with unresolved D. This CDR3 has 15 amino acids. Per germline, CDR1 LNHDA and CDR2 SQIVND (reference sequence). Trimming stripped 3 bases from V and 2 bases from J, with 11 bases between. The CDR3 DNA reads TGTGCCAGTAGTATGGGAAGGGCGACCTACAATGAGCAGTTCTTC. Translated: CASSMGRATYNEQFF.

CDR3 nucleotide sequence: TGTGCCAGCAGTGAGGCCAGGGCGGGAGAGACCCAGTACTTC. Protein: CASSEARAGETQYF. The genes are TRBV2 and TRBJ2-5; either TRBD1 or TRBD2 may supply D (5 bases each). The CDR3 contains 14 residues. Germline CDR1 reads SNHLY; CDR2 reads FYNNEI. V shed 3 bases and J shed 4 bases, with 12 bases lying between them.

The V and J genes are TRBV5-6 and TRBJ2-5; D remains ambiguous. Per germline, CDR1 SGHDT and CDR2 YYEEEE. V gave up 0 bases and J gave up 5 bases, with 8 bases separating them. This CDR3 contains 13 residues. The CDR3 loop is CASSLVHAETQYF. The CDR3 DNA reads TGTGCCAGCAGCTTGGTTCACGCGGAGACCCAGTACTTC.

In nucleotides, the CDR3 is TGTGCCAGCAGCCCGCTGGGGGGGCCCACAGATACGCAGTATTTT. This encodes CASSPLGGPTDTQYF. The rearrangement links TRBV5-5 to TRBJ2-3; D might be TRBD2 (7 bases). Trimming left V 4 bases short and J 2 bases short, with 14 bases between. The germline V gene encodes CDR1 SGHKS and CDR2 YYEKEE (reference sequence). The CDR3 covers 15 residues.

The rearrangement links TRBV2 to TRBJ1-2, with 9 bases aligning to TRBD1. The CDR3 has 14 residues. V shed 4 bases, J shed 5 bases, and the junction held 5 bases outside the gene matches. From germline, CDR1 is SNHLY and CDR2 FYNNEI. The CDR3 nucleotides are TGTGCCAGCAGTGCGGACAGGGGCCTGTATGGCTACACCTTC. Amino acids: CASSADRGLYGYTF.

The V call is TRBV10-3, the J call TRBJ1-6; D is perhaps TRBD1 (5 bases). The CDR3 runs to 16 residues. Germline lookup yields CDR1 ENHRY and CDR2 SYGVKD. The V gene lost 6 bases and the J gene lost 8 bases, with 20 bases spanning the gap. The CDR3 coding sequence is TGTGCCATCAGCCCAAGTGGGGGAGCCGGCGATTCACCCCTCCACTTT. Translation: CAISPSGGAGDSPLHF.

This clone is medium-sized by share. This chain joins TRBV30 and TRBJ2-7; D might be TRBD1 or TRBD2, each matching 5 bases. Trimming left V 4 bases short and J 8 bases short, with 21 bases between. The CDR3 covers 14 residues. From germline, CDR1 is GTSNPN and CDR2 SVGIG (reference sequence). The chain's CDR3 is CAWKPTGIPGQQYF. The CDR3 DNA follows: TGTGCCTGGAAACCTACGGGAATTCCGGGACAGCAGTACTTC.

The rearrangement links TRBV10-3 to TRBJ2-1; no firm D call. The germline gives CDR1 ENHRY, CDR2 SYGVKD. This CDR3 has 15 residues. The ends were cut back, 8 bases at V and 2 bases at J, with 16 bases in the middle. The CDR3 reads CAIESGRSPYNEQFF. The DNA for the CDR3 is TGTGCCATCGAAAGTGGTCGGTCGCCCTACAATGAGCAGTTCTTC.

This clone is medium-sized (0.01 to 0.1%). The genes are TRBV5-1 and TRBJ2-6; D gene uncertain. Per germline, CDR1 SGHRS and CDR2 YFSETQ. This CDR3 is 14 amino acids long. The germline V and J ends were trimmed by 6 bases and 8 bases, with 15 bases remaining between them. The CDR3 is CASTLSLETNVLTF. CDR3 in DNA: TGCGCCAGCACCCTAAGCCTTGAAACCAACGTCCTGACTTTC.

In the case of this clone: The sample holds other DNA sequences that translate to the same CDR3. This chain joins TRBV6-5 and TRBJ2-1, with TRBD2 as a possible D gene (6 bases). Trimming took 6 bases from V and 3 from J, leaving 15 bases between them. This CDR3 has 15 amino acids. Germline lookup yields CDR1 MNHEY and CDR2 SVGAGI. The DNA for the CDR3 is TGTGCCAGCAGCTCCGCTGGCGGGAACTACAATGAGCAGTTCTTC. The encoded protein is CASSSAGGNYNEQFF.

This rearrangement joins TRBV28 to TRBJ2-5; 7 bases map to TRBD1. Germline loops: CDR1 MDHEN, CDR2 SYDVKM. After removal of 4 bases from V and 4 bases from J, the junction contained 15 bases not matched to a gene. The CDR3 is 17 amino acids. The CDR3 protein is CASSSNTGDRVAETQYF. Here the CDR3 DNA reads TGTGCCAGCAGTTCAAACACTGGCGACAGGGTCGCAGAGACCCAGTACTTC. Complete variable domain (other parts from reference TRBV28 and TRBJ2-5): DVKVTQSSRYLVKRTGEKVFLECVQDMDHENMFWYRQDPGLGLRLIYFSYDVKMKEKGDIPEGYSVSREKKERFSLILESASTNQTSMYLCASSSNTGDRVAETQYFGPGTRLLVL.

The rearrangement joins TRBV28 to TRBJ1-1, with D unclear. The germline V gene has CDR1 MDHEN and CDR2 SYDVKM. The CDR3 is 14 residues long. Trimming removed 2 bases at V and 1 base at J, with 8 bases between. CDR3 nucleotide sequence: TGTGCCAGCAGTTTAGGTCGGACGAACACTGAAGCTTTCTTT. It is translated as CASSLGRTNTEAFF. Complete variable domain (other parts from reference TRBV28 and TRBJ1-1): DVKVTQSSRYLVKRTGEKVFLECVQDMDHENMFWYRQDPGLGLRLIYFSYDVKMKEKGDIPEGYSVSREKKERFSLILESASTNQTSMYLCASSLGRTNTEAFFGQGTRLTVV.

This sequence joins TRBV9 and TRBJ2-1; a weak D match, TRBD2 (6 bases). The germline gives CDR1 SGDLS, CDR2 YYNGEE. The CDR3 totals 17 residues. The V end was cut by 0 bases, the J end by 0 bases, with 13 bases between. DNA for the CDR3: TGTGCCAGCAGCGTAGGAGGGACTCCTAGCTCCTACAATGAGCAGTTCTTC. Its protein is CASSVGGTPSSYNEQFF.

The chain joins TRBV11-2 to TRBJ2-3, with D hard to call. CDR3 size: 13 residues. V gave up 5 bases and J gave up 5 bases, with 11 bases separating them. The germline V gene has CDR1 SGHAT and CDR2 FQNNGV. The CDR3 region has the DNA TGTGCCAGCAGCCGCACGAGACAAGATACGCAGTATTTT. This encodes CASSRTRQDTQYF.

This chain links TRBV5-6 with TRBJ2-7, with 10 bases that match TRBD2. The CDR3 runs 15 residues. With V trimmed by 4 bases and J by 7 bases, 11 bases remained unmatched. CDR1 and CDR2 from the germline V gene are SGHDT and YYEEEE. This CDR3 reads CASSPQREGPLEQYF. DNA of the CDR3: TGTGCCAGCAGCCCTCAGCGGGAGGGCCCTCTTGAGCAGTACTTC.

Regarding this clone: Other DNA sequences of this sample code for an identical CDR3. The rearrangement uses TRBV6-5 and TRBJ1-5; 7 bases align to TRBD1. The CDR3 consists of 14 residues. V shed 5 bases and J 5 bases; nucleotides not matched to a gene: 6. Germline V lookup: CDR1 MNHEY, CDR2 SVGAGI. As DNA, the CDR3 is TGTGCCAGCAGTAAACAGGGGCGGGATCAGCCCCAGCATTTT. Its translation: CASSKQGRDQPQHF.

In this sample, this clone turned up a few times. V is TRBV4-1 and J is TRBJ1-1; 7 bases line up with TRBD1. V shed 4 bases and J 6 bases; nucleotides not matched to a gene: 5. From germline, CDR1 is MGHRA and CDR2 YSYEKL. The length of the CDR3 is 13 residues. The CDR3 region is CASSRDREPEAFF. The CDR3 nucleotides read TGCGCCAGCAGCCGAGACAGGGAACCTGAAGCTTTCTTT.

V is TRBV2 and J is TRBJ1-1; D unclear. The CDR3 is 12 amino acids. With 5 bases removed from V and 2 bases from J, the gap between germline ends came to 6 bases. Germline V gives CDR1 SNHLY, CDR2 FYNNEI. In nucleotides, the CDR3 is TGTGCCAGCAGTTCAGATAACACTGAAGCTTTCTTT. Translating it yields CASSSDNTEAFF.

Regarding this clone: One junction end disagrees with the germline gene, perhaps due to a read error. This chain joins TRBV23-1 and TRBJ2-7; D is ambiguous. TRBV23-1 is given ORF status, its function remaining uncertain. The CDR3 consists of 8 residues. Written as DNA, the CDR3 is TGCGCCAGCCCGAGGCCGAACTTC. Its protein is CASPRPNF.

The CDR3, as DNA: TGTGCCATCAGTGAGGCGAGGGGTTCCTACGAGCAGTACTTC. Translated: CAISEARGSYEQYF. This chain connects TRBV10-3 to TRBJ2-7; the D gene could be TRBD1 or TRBD2 (5 bases each). Germline V gives CDR1 ENHRY, CDR2 SYGVKD. The CDR3 length is 14 residues. Trimming shortened V by 2 bases and J by 1 base, and 9 bases separated the two germline ends.